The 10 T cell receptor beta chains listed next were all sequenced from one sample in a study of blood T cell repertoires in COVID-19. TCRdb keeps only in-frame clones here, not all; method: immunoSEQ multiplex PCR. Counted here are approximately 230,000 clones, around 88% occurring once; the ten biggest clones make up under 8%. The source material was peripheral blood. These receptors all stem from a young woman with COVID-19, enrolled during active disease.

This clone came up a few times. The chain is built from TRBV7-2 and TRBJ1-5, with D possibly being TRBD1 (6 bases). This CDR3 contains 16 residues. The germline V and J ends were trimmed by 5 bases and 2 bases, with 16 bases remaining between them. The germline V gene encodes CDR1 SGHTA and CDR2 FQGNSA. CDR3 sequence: CASSPLPAGGNQPQHF. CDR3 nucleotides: TGTGCCAGCAGCCCGCTCCCCGCAGGGGGCAATCAGCCCCAGCATTTT.

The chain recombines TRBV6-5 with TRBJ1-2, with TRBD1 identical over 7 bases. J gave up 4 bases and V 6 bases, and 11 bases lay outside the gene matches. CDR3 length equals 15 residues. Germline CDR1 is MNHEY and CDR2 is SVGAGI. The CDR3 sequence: CASRHRQGFGYGYTF. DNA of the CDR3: TGTGCCAGCAGGCATCGACAGGGCTTCGGCTATGGCTACACCTTC.

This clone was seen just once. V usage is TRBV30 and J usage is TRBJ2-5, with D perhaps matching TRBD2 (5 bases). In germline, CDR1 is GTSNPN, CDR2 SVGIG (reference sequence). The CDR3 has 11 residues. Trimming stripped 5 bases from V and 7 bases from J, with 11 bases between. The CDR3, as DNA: TGTGCCTGGGCTAGCCCCGCGACCCAGTACTTC. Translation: CAWASPATQYF.

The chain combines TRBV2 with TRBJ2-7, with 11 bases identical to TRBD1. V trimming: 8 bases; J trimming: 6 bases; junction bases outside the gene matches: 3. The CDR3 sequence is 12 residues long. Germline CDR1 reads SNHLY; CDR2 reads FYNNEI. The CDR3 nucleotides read TGTGCCAGCGCCGGGACAGGGGGCGAGCAGTACTTC. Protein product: CASAGTGGEQYF.

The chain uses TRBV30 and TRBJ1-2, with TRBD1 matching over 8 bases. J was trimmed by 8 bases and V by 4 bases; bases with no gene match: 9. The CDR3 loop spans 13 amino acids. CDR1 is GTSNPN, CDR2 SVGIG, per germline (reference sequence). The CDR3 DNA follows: TGTGCCTGGACCCCGGACAGGGCGTGGGGCTACACCTTC. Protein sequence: CAWTPDRAWGYTF. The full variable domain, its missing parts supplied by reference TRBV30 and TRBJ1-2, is SQTIHQWPATLVQPVGSPLSLECTVEGTSNPNLYWYRQAAGRGLQLLFYSVGIGQISSEVPQNLSASRPQDRQFILSSKKLLLSDSGFYLCAWTPDRAWGYTFGSGTRLTVV.

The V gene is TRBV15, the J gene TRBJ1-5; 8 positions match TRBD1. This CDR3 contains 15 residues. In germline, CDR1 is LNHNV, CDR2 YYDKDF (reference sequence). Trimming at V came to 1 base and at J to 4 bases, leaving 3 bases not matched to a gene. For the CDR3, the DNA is TGTGCCACCAGCAGAGGGACAGGGCCAAATCAGCCCCAGCATTTT. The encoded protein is CATSRGTGPNQPQHF. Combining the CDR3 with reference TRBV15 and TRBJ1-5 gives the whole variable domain DAMVIQNPRYQVTQFGKPVTLSCSQTLNHNVMYWYQQKSSQAPKLLFHYYDKDFNNEADTPDNFQSRRPNTSFCFLDIRSPGLGDTAMYLCATSRGTGPNQPQHFGDGTRLSIL.

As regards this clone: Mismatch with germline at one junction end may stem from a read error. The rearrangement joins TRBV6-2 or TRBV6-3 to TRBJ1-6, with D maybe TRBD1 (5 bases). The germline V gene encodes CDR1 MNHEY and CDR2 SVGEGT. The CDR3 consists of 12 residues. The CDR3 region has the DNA TGTGCCAGCAGCACAACGCCCAGGGCCAAGAACTTT. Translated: CASSTTPRAKNF.

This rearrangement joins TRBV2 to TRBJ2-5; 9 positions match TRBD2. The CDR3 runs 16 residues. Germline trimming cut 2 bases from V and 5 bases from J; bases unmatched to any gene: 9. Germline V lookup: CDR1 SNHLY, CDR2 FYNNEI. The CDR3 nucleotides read TGTGCCAGCAGTGAATGGCGGGGGGGCCGAGTGGAGACCCAGTACTTC. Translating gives CASSEWRGGRVETQYF.

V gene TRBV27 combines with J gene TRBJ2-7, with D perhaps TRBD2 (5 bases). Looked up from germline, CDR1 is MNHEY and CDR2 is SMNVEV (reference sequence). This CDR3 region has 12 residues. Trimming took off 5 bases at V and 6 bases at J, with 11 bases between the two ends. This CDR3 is CASSQLGREQYF. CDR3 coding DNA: TGTGCCAGCAGTCAACTAGGACGCGAGCAGTACTTC.

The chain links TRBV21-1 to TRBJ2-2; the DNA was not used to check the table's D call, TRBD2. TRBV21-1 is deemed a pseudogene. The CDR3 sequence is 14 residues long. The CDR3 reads CASSKRRERGELFF. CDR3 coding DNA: TGTGCCAGCAGCAAAAGGAGGGAACGCGGGGAGCTGTTTTTT.